The TCR beta chain under discussion was sequenced for a study of cytomegalovirus exposure and HLA in healthy donors. General observations from the study: Researchers reported in a later analysis that a missense DCLRE1C variant was tied to TCR beta V- and J-gene trimming. Later work found that TCR association rates differed between HLA loci; DRB1 had the most and HLA-C the fewest.

In this sample, this clone turned up once. Its antigen is as yet unknown. Trimming shortened V by 5 bases and J by 0 bases, and 11 bases separated the two germline ends. This CDR3 is built from 15 residues. CDR1 is MNHNS, CDR2 SASEGT, per germline. Primers for the PCR totalled 60 Vbeta and 13 Jbeta. Repertoires were generated with immunoSEQ multiplex PCR, while TCRdb's copy carries only in-frame clones and drops some. Of tens of thousands of clones listed, about 64% are singletons. Sequencing input: PBMCs. The chain has TRBV6-1 and TRBJ2-1; D possibly corresponds to TRBD2 (6 bases). The clonotype originates from a male donor in good health and CMV-seropositive. The CDR3: CASSSRLVSYNEQFF. The CDR3 DNA reads as TGTGCCAGCAGTTCGCGACTAGTCTCCTACAATGAGCAGTTCTTC.